The clone carrying this T cell receptor beta chain is categorized as large (0.1 to 1%). This record belongs to a study of patients and donors after allogeneic stem cell transplantation. The CDR3 is made up of 15 amino acids. V was trimmed by 0 bases and J by 2 bases, leaving 8 bases between them. Germline values: CDR1 SGHRS, CDR2 YFSETQ. Each CDR3 protein is one row after TCRdb ran MiXCR on the RT-PCR reads. The table includes 2,400 or so distinct CDR3 sequences, around 8.2% detected once. This chain links TRBV5-1 with TRBJ2-2, with a weak D call TRBD2 (6 bases). The origin of this receptor is a human donor who was either an allogeneic HSCT recipient or a stem cell or donor lymphocyte infusion donor (not recorded which). It is not recorded whose cells these are; they may come from a transplant donor. Sequences were obtained from blood, either unsorted or a sorted T cell fraction (not recorded which). The CDR3 reads CASSLDGSNTGELFF. CDR3 coding DNA: TGCGCCAGCAGCTTGGACGGGAGTAACACCGGGGAGCTGTTTTTT.